This is a list of T cell receptor beta chains from one sample in a study of cytotoxic CD8 clonotypes in ibrutinib-treated CLL. Some clones are missing from TCRdb's copy, which holds only in-frame ones; the method was immunoSEQ multiplex PCR. Here the sample spans hundreds of thousands of clones, roughly 73% being singletons. Here the sequenced sample was PBMCs, taken after 12 months of ibrutinib treatment. The origin of the receptors is a human donor with chronic lymphocytic leukemia. The CDR3 runs from the conserved cysteine through the conserved F or W. The D gene is left open where the match is weak. Rows give clone size only sometimes, using once, few, many, or a class for an expanded clone.

j_call v_call clone_size d_call cdr3_aa cdr3_nt
TRBJ1-1 TRBV7-6 few . CASSLANREAEAFF TGTGCCAGCAGCTTAGCTAACAGGGAGGCTGAAGCTTTCTTT
TRBJ2-1 TRBV18 few . CASSPARDGNEQFF TGTGCCAGCTCACCTGCCAGGGATGGCAATGAGCAGTTCTTC
TRBJ1-2 TRBV2 . . CATGGGLWSPYGYTF TGTGCCACCGGAGGGGGACTTTGGTCGCCCTATGGCTACACCTTC
TRBJ2-7 TRBV6-1 . . CASSESLWQSNYEQYF TGTGCCAGCAGTGAGTCCCTCTGGCAGAGTAACTACGAGCAGTACTTC
TRBJ2-7 TRBV7-3 . . CASSLEQGGQYF TGTGCCAGCAGCTTAGAGCAGGGCGGGCAGTACTTC
TRBJ1-1 TRBV7-9 . . CASSQGGMTEAFF TGTGCCAGCAGCCAAGGGGGGATGACTGAAGCTTTCTTT
TRBJ2-7 TRBV1 . . CTSSQEGRSFLVSYEQYF TGCACCAGCAGCCAAGAAGGTAGAAGTTTTCTGGTTTCTTACGAGCAGTACTTC
TRBJ2-3 TRBV7-7 . . CASSLRAGRTDTQYF TGTGCTAGCAGCTTGAGAGCGGGCCGCACAGATACGCAGTATTTT
TRBJ2-1 TRBV27 many TRBD2 CASGHREGEQFF TGTGCCAGCGGCCATAGGGAGGGGGAGCAGTTCTTC
TRBJ2-5 TRBV9 . TRBD2 CASSPTSGSGWETQYF TGTGCCAGCAGCCCCACTAGCGGGAGCGGCTGGGAGACCCAGTACTTC
TRBJ2-7 TRBV18 . TRBD1 CASSPGQVSSYEQYF TGTGCCAGCTCACCCGGACAGGTCAGCTCCTACGAGCAGTACTTC
TRBJ1-5 TRBV19 . . CASSPGDRGHNQPQHF TGTGCCAGTAGCCCTGGAGACCGGGGCCACAATCAGCCCCAGCATTTT
TRBJ2-1 TRBV14 . . CASSQRVLSYNEQFF TGTGCCAGCAGCCAAAGGGTCCTCTCATACAATGAGCAGTTCTTC
TRBJ2-3 TRBV18 . . CASRRAATDTQYF TGTGCCAGCCGCCGGGCAGCAACAGATACGCAGTATTTT
TRBJ2-7 TRBV27 many . CASSLAGWAEQYF TGTGCCAGCAGTTTAGCGGGATGGGCCGAGCAGTACTTC
TRBJ2-1 TRBV23-1 . . CASSYLQIRPTYIRNEQFF TGCGCCAGCAGCTATCTACAGATTAGACCTACTTATATCCGCAATGAGCAGTTCTTC
TRBJ2-7 TRBV7-6 . . CASRPTGSDEQYF TGTGCCAGCAGGCCCACAGGGTCGGACGAGCAGTACTTC
TRBJ2-3 TRBV14 . . CASSQSRTQYF TGTGCCAGCAGCCAAAGCCGTACGCAGTATTTT
TRBJ1-2 TRBV10-2 . TRBD1 CASSRGTGNYGYTF TGCGCCAGTAGTCGCGGGACAGGGAACTATGGCTACACCTTC
TRBJ2-6 TRBV4-1 . . CASSQVSPGANVLTF TGCGCCAGCAGCCAAGTAAGTCCTGGGGCCAACGTCCTGACTTTC
TRBJ1-2 TRBV13 . TRBD1 CASSPNPGQGRSYGYTF TGTGCCAGCAGCCCGAACCCGGGACAGGGGAGGAGCTATGGCTACACCTTC
TRBJ2-6 TRBV11-2 . . CASILGSSGANVLTF TGTGCCAGCATCTTAGGTTCCTCTGGGGCCAACGTCCTGACTTTC
TRBJ2-1 TRBV7-2 . TRBD2 CASSPQPGGAYNEQFF TGTGCCAGCAGCCCTCAGCCGGGGGGGGCTTACAATGAGCAGTTCTTC
TRBJ2-1 TRBV5-1 . . CASSFGSGSSYNEQFF TGCGCCAGCAGCTTCGGGTCAGGGAGCTCCTACAATGAGCAGTTCTTC
TRBJ2-5 TRBV6-5 once . CASALRRGTRETQYF TGTGCCAGCGCGCTACGCCGGGGTACAAGGGAGACCCAGTACTTC
TRBJ2-1 TRBV5-1 . TRBD2 CASRPLAGGYEQFF TGCGCCAGCAGACCCCTAGCGGGAGGATATGAGCAGTTCTTC
TRBJ1-3 TRBV9 . TRBD1 CASSRTGSPGNTIYF TGTGCCAGCTCTCGGACAGGTAGTCCTGGAAACACCATATATTTT
TRBJ2-7 TRBV10-3 . TRBD1 CAISDGTGREYEQYF TGTGCCATCAGTGACGGGACAGGGCGAGAATACGAGCAGTACTTC
TRBJ2-1 TRBV9 . . CASSVSSGRQGNSYNEQFF TGTGCCAGCAGCGTAAGTTCCGGGAGACAGGGAAACTCCTACAATGAGCAGTTCTTC
TRBJ1-3 TRBV18 . . CASSREERGNTIYF TGTGCCAGCTCACGAGAGGAGAGGGGGAACACCATATATTTT
TRBJ1-1 TRBV6-5 . TRBD1 CASSYIQGDTEAFF TGTGCCAGCAGTTACATCCAGGGGGACACTGAAGCTTTCTTT
TRBJ2-1 TRBV6-5 few TRBD1 CASRIGQGGYNEQFF TGTGCCAGCAGAATAGGACAGGGGGGTTACAATGAGCAGTTCTTC